A selection of T cell receptor beta chains follows, all from one sample in a study of shared clonotypes between healthy human individuals. Profiled with immunoSEQ multiplex PCR; TCRdb holds only in-frame clones, not every one. The repertoire holds 2 million or so clones, with about 95% as singletons. The sequenced material came from naive CD8+ T cells sorted from blood. The receptors here all came from a man aged 18 to 35 in good health. The CDR3 runs from the conserved cysteine through the conserved F or W. D genes are given only for firm matches. Clone size is not always given. Where it is, it says once, few, many or a class for expanded clones.

j_call,clone_size,d_call,v_call,cdr3_nt,cdr3_aa
TRBJ2-1,-,TRBD1,TRBV4-3,TGCGCCAGCAGCCAATTGACAGGGTTCTCCTACAATGAGCAGTTCTTC,CASSQLTGFSYNEQFF
TRBJ1-5,-,-,TRBV27,TGTGCCAGCAGTCCCTGGGGGGGCTTTCAGCCCCAGCATTTT,CASSPWGGFQPQHF
TRBJ1-1,once,-,TRBV5-1,TGCGCCAGCAGCTTTCGTCCGGAGAACACTGAAGCTTTCTTT,CASSFRPENTEAFF
TRBJ2-3,-,-,TRBV6-5,TGTGCCAGCAGTCCTTTTGCGGGGCCGACAGATACGCAGTATTTT,CASSPFAGPTDTQYF
TRBJ1-4,-,-,TRBV2,TGTGCCAGCATTCCCATCAGGGGAACTAATGAAAAACTGTTTTTT,CASIPIRGTNEKLFF
TRBJ2-2,-,-,TRBV4-3,TGCGCCAGCAGCCAACCAGTGGGGATTTGGACCGGGGAGCTGTTTTTT,CASSQPVGIWTGELFF
TRBJ2-5,-,-,TRBV9,TGTGCCAGCAGCGTAGGTGGGGACGACGGAGAGACCCAGTACTTC,CASSVGGDDGETQYF
TRBJ2-1,-,-,TRBV29-1,TGCAGCGTTGAAGGCGGGGAAAGGATCTCCTACAATGAGCAGTTCTTC,CSVEGGERISYNEQFF
TRBJ1-1,-,-,TRBV5-6,TGTGCCAGCACCCCAGGGGTGGGAACCACTGAAGCTTTCTTT,CASTPGVGTTEAFF
TRBJ2-7,-,-,TRBV27,TGTGCCAGCAGTTTATTGCCCAGGACCGACGAGCAGTACTTC,CASSLLPRTDEQYF
TRBJ2-2,-,TRBD2,TRBV11-2,TGTGCCAGCAGCTTAGGGGGACTAGCTGCTAACACCGGGGAGCTGTTTTTT,CASSLGGLAANTGELFF
TRBJ2-7,-,-,TRBV13,TGTGCCAGCAGCGCCGCCGGGACGAGAAACGAGCAGTACTTC,CASSAAGTRNEQYF
TRBJ2-7,-,-,TRBV9,TGTTCTCGGCCCAGGGACGAGCAGTACTTC,CSRPRDEQYF
TRBJ2-1,-,TRBD2,TRBV29-1,TGCAGCGTACCCGGCGGGAGCTCCTACAATGAGCAGTTCTTC,CSVPGGSSYNEQFF
TRBJ2-7,-,TRBD1,TRBV18,TGTGCCAGCTCAATAGGGGACAGGGAGATTTACGAGCAGTACTTC,CASSIGDREIYEQYF
TRBJ2-6,-,-,TRBV27,TGTGCCAGCAGTTTCATGACAGTCTCTGGGGCCAACGTCCTGACTTTC,CASSFMTVSGANVLTF
TRBJ2-1,-,TRBD2,TRBV11-2,TGTGCCATCTCGAGTAGCGGGACTGAGCAGTTCTTC,CAISSSGTEQFF
TRBJ1-5,-,-,TRBV15,TGTGCCACCAGCAGAGATTTGGTTCAGCCCCAGCATTTT,CATSRDLVQPQHF
TRBJ1-3,-,-,TRBV28,TGTGCCAGCAGAAGCCGCGAGGAGGCACCCATATATTTT,CASRSREEAPIYF
TRBJ2-5,-,TRBD1,TRBV9,TGTGCCAGCAGCGCCGGGACAGGGGGCGTTTTAGAGACCCAGTACTTC,CASSAGTGGVLETQYF
TRBJ2-7,-,-,TRBV11-2,TGTGCCAGCCGGGGGTCGCGTGAGGATTACGAGCAGTACTTC,CASRGSREDYEQYF
TRBJ2-7,-,-,TRBV4-1,TGCGCCAGCAGCCAAGACCGGGAACCACTCTCCTACGAGCAGTACTTC,CASSQDREPLSYEQYF
TRBJ1-1,-,-,TRBV9,TGTGCCAGCAGCTTATTCGACAGTTCGAACACTGAAGCTTTCTTT,CASSLFDSSNTEAFF
TRBJ2-1,-,TRBD2,TRBV7-6,TGTGCCAGCAGCGTAGGACTAGCGGCCTCCTACAATGAGCAGTTCTTC,CASSVGLAASYNEQFF
TRBJ2-7,-,-,TRBV28,TGTGCCAGCAGTGACGACAGCGCCTACGAGCAGTACTTC,CASSDDSAYEQYF
TRBJ2-7,-,-,TRBV18,TGTGCCAGCTCACCCCTAGATAGCGACGAGCAGTACTTC,CASSPLDSDEQYF
TRBJ1-4,-,-,TRBV27,TGTGCCAGCAGCGGGACTCCGCCGACTGAAAAACTGTTTTTT,CASSGTPPTEKLFF
TRBJ1-1,-,-,TRBV30,TGTGCCTGGAGTGTACTAGGGGCTGAAGCTTTCTTT,CAWSVLGAEAFF
TRBJ2-7,-,-,TRBV19,TGTGCCAGTAGTATAGGGGATTTGACCTACGAGCAGTACTTC,CASSIGDLTYEQYF
TRBJ2-7,-,-,TRBV6-1,TGTGCCAGCAGTGAAGCGACGGTGGTTAGCTCCTACGAGCAGTACTTC,CASSEATVVSSYEQYF
TRBJ2-7,-,-,TRBV9,TGTGCCAGCAGCCAAGATAGCTCCTACGAGCAGTACTTC,CASSQDSSYEQYF
TRBJ2-3,-,-,TRBV7-2,TGTGCCAGCAGCTTAGCGGCCGAGGACTGGGTCCCAGATACGCAGTATTTT,CASSLAAEDWVPDTQYF
TRBJ2-2,-,-,TRBV27,TGTGCCAGCAGCATGATCGGACCGATGAACACCGGGGAGCTGTTTTTT,CASSMIGPMNTGELFF
TRBJ2-2,-,TRBD1,TRBV4-1,TGCGCCAGCAGCCAATATAACAGGGGTACCGGGGAGCTGTTTTTT,CASSQYNRGTGELFF
TRBJ2-3,-,-,TRBV28,TGTGCCAGCAGTCCCCTTGGGGAGAGCACAGATACGCAGTATTTT,CASSPLGESTDTQYF
TRBJ2-7,-,-,TRBV7-9,TGTGCCAGCAGCTCAGAGGGGGGAACCTCCTCCTACGAGCAGTACTTC,CASSSEGGTSSYEQYF
TRBJ2-5,-,TRBD2,TRBV4-3,TGCGCCAGCAGCCAAGAAAGGCGGGGGCAAGAGACCCAGTACTTC,CASSQERRGQETQYF
TRBJ2-5,-,-,TRBV19,TGTGCCAGTAGTATAGCCGGCTTGCAGGAGACCCAGTACTTC,CASSIAGLQETQYF
TRBJ1-1,-,TRBD1,TRBV10-3,TGTGCCATCAGTGAGTCGCTGAGGGGGCTTGAGTGGTTCTTT,CAISESLRGLEWFF
TRBJ1-6,-,TRBD1,TRBV30,TGTGCCTGGAGAGGGGGCAGCGGGTCCTATAATTCACCCCTCCACTTT,CAWRGGSGSYNSPLHF
TRBJ2-5,-,-,TRBV11-1,TGTGCCAGCAGGGAGGGTGGGGAAGAGACCCAGTACTTC,CASREGGEETQYF
TRBJ1-1,-,TRBD1,TRBV5-6,TGTGCCAGCAGCTGGGGGACAGCGCAAGGGATAAACACTGAAGCTTTCTTT,CASSWGTAQGINTEAFF
TRBJ1-6,few,-,TRBV2,TGTGCCAGCAGTGGCAGGACAGCTTCCAATTCACCCCTCCACTTT,CASSGRTASNSPLHF